These 21 T cell receptor beta chains originate from one sample sequenced in a study of T cell responses to AZD1222 COVID-19 vaccine. This table comes from immunoSEQ multiplex PCR, and its TCRdb copy is limited to in-frame clones, with some not included. The sample includes 100,000 to 120,000 clones, 85% to 95% of them seen just once. Sequenced material: peripheral blood, taken on day 0 of AZD1222 vaccination. The receptors derive from an adult in good health.

This chain connects TRBV5-1 to TRBJ2-7; TRBD2 is a possible D gene (5 bases). Looked up from germline, CDR1 is SGHRS and CDR2 is YFSETQ. The V gene lost 4 bases and the J gene lost 2 bases, with 10 bases spanning the gap. The CDR3 sequence is 13 residues long. This CDR3 reads CASSTGDTYEQYF. CDR3 DNA: TGCGCCAGCAGCACCGGGGATACCTACGAGCAGTACTTC. Complete variable domain (other parts from reference TRBV5-1 and TRBJ2-7): KAGVTQTPRYLIKTRGQQVTLSCSPISGHRSVSWYQQTPGQGLQFLFEYFSETQRNKGNFPGRFSGRQFSNSRSEMNVSTLELGDSALYLCASSTGDTYEQYFGPGTRLTVT.

CDR3 protein: CASSPGTGRTEAFF. CDR3 DNA sequence: TGTGCCAGCAGCCCAGGGACAGGACGCACTGAAGCTTTCTTT. V is TRBV11-3 and J is TRBJ1-1; TRBD1 agrees at 8 bases. From germline, CDR1 is SGHNT and CDR2 YENEEA. CDR3 length: 14 amino acids. Losses at the gene ends were 5 bases for V and 4 bases for J; bases not matched to a gene: 6.

The chain couples TRBV5-8 to TRBJ1-4, with D tentatively TRBD1 (6 bases). Germline V CDR1 and CDR2: SGHTS, YDEGEE. This CDR3 spans 13 amino acids. V was shortened by 4 bases and J by 8 bases, with 12 bases between the two germline ends. The CDR3 sequence: CASSMGHREKLFF. CDR3 bases: TGTGCCAGCAGCATGGGACACCGCGAAAAACTGTTTTTT.

V gene TRBV7-8 combines with J gene TRBJ1-1; 8 bases fit TRBD1. V lost 1 base to trimming and J lost 4 bases; unmatched junction nucleotides: 8. The CDR3 is 16 residues long. CDR1 is SGHVS and CDR2 is FQNEAQ in the germline V gene. The CDR3 nucleotides read TGTGCCAGCAGCTTAGGTCGACAGGGGCACTTCACTGAAGCTTTCTTT. Protein: CASSLGRQGHFTEAFF.

The chain carries TRBV5-1 and TRBJ2-2, with a tentative D call TRBD2 (7 bases). Germline V CDR1 and CDR2: SGHRS, YFSETQ. The ends were cut back, 4 bases at V and 2 bases at J, with 21 bases in the middle. This CDR3 contains 18 residues. The CDR3 sequence: CASSPSSSRGGNTGELFF. The CDR3 bases are TGCGCCAGCAGCCCATCATCGTCTAGGGGGGGAAACACCGGGGAGCTGTTTTTT.

The chain employs TRBV28 and TRBJ1-5; D is uncertain. Trimming removed 3 bases at V and 4 bases at J, with 10 bases between. CDR3 length equals 14 residues. Per germline, CDR1 MDHEN and CDR2 SYDVKM. The CDR3 DNA is TGTGCCAGCAGTTTCGGGCGGACTAATCAGCCCCAGCATTTT. Its protein is CASSFGRTNQPQHF. Full variable domain (outside the CDR3, taken from reference TRBV28 and TRBJ1-5): DVKVTQSSRYLVKRTGEKVFLECVQDMDHENMFWYRQDPGLGLRLIYFSYDVKMKEKGDIPEGYSVSREKKERFSLILESASTNQTSMYLCASSFGRTNQPQHFGDGTRLSIL.

The chain combines TRBV6-1 with TRBJ2-1, with TRBD2 matching 11 bases. The CDR3 is 17 amino acids. Germline-derived CDR1 and CDR2 are MNHNS and SASEGT. The V segment lost 3 bases and the J segment 7 bases; nucleotides outside the gene matches: 11. The CDR3: CASSDALTSGIGNEQFF. The CDR3 DNA reads TGTGCCAGCAGTGACGCTTTGACTAGCGGGATAGGGAATGAGCAGTTCTTC.

The chain employs TRBV6-5 and TRBJ1-1, with no clear D. CDR1 and CDR2 from the germline V gene are MNHEY and SVGAGI. The CDR3 consists of 15 residues. Trimming shortened V by 2 bases and J by 1 base, and 11 bases separated the two germline ends. The CDR3 DNA is TGTGCCAGCAGTTACAATCATCGGGGGAACACTGAAGCTTTCTTT. Residues: CASSYNHRGNTEAFF.

V is TRBV19 and J is TRBJ1-2, with D possibly matching TRBD1 (5 bases). V dropped 6 bases and J dropped 5 bases, with 19 bases sitting between them. The germline V gene has CDR1 LNHDA and CDR2 SQIVND (reference sequence). There are 15 residues in the CDR3. CDR3 DNA sequence: TGTGCCAGTAGCACCCGGAAGGGGTCGTGGTATGGCTACACCTTC. It yields the protein CASSTRKGSWYGYTF.

This clone came up a few times. V and J are TRBV9 and TRBJ2-2; D tentatively reads TRBD1 or TRBD2 (5 bases each). The V gene's germline CDR1 is SGDLS and CDR2 YYNGEE. The CDR3 has 13 amino acids. The ends were cut back, 4 bases at V and 5 bases at J, with 9 bases in the middle. CDR3 in DNA: TGTGCCAGCAGCCTTTGGGGGACCGGGGAGCTGTTTTTT. Translation: CASSLWGTGELFF.

In this sample, this clone turned up once. The identical CDR3 is also encoded by other nucleotide sequences in the sample. This sequence joins TRBV30 and TRBJ1-5, with D possibly TRBD1 on 5 matching bases. This CDR3 spans 13 amino acids. Deletions cut 2 bases from V and 1 base from J, with 6 bases between. Germline assignment: CDR1 GTSNPN and CDR2 SVGIG (reference sequence). The DNA for the CDR3 is TGTGCCTGGAGTAGGGACAGCAATCAGCCCCAGCATTTT. Protein product: CAWSRDSNQPQHF. The full variable domain, in which reference TRBV30 and TRBJ1-5 provide the parts outside the CDR3, is SQTIHQWPATLVQPVGSPLSLECTVEGTSNPNLYWYRQAAGRGLQLLFYSVGIGQISSEVPQNLSASRPQDRQFILSSKKLLLSDSGFYLCAWSRDSNQPQHFGDGTRLSIL.

The chain uses TRBV5-1 and TRBJ2-5; 7 bases are shared with TRBD1. Trimming at V came to 4 bases and at J to 2 bases, leaving 8 bases not matched to a gene. This CDR3 has 15 residues. Germline CDR1 reads SGHRS; CDR2 reads YFSETQ. The CDR3 sequence is CASSPRDSLQETQYF. The DNA of the CDR3 is TGCGCCAGCAGCCCCCGGGACAGCCTTCAAGAGACCCAGTACTTC.

The rearrangement uses TRBV6-5 and TRBJ1-2; 8 bases line up with TRBD1. CDR1 and CDR2 from the germline V gene are MNHEY and SVGAGI. The V and J ends lost 5 bases and 5 bases, in that order; junction bases with no gene match: 7. The CDR3 is 14 amino acids. CDR3 in DNA: TGTGCCAGCAGTCCCGGGACAGGCATATATGGCTACACCTTC. This sequence encodes CASSPGTGIYGYTF.

In this sample, this clone turned up once. The chain joins TRBV7-7 to TRBJ2-5, with 16 nucleotides matching TRBD2. The CDR3 consists of 18 residues. Germline values: CDR1 SSHAT, CDR2 FNYEAQ (reference sequence). After removal of 5 bases from V and 4 bases from J, the junction contained 10 bases not matched to a gene. The CDR3 region has the DNA TGTGCCAGCAGCCACATACCGGGACTAGCGGGGGGGCTAGAGACCCAGTACTTC. This codes for CASSHIPGLAGGLETQYF.

The V and J genes are TRBV19 and TRBJ2-6; 10 positions agree with TRBD1. This CDR3 region has 18 residues. The V gene's germline CDR1 is LNHDA and CDR2 SQIVND (reference sequence). The junction had 7 bases not matched to a gene; V was cut back by 5 bases and J by 0 bases. Written as DNA, the CDR3 is TGTGCCAGTAGTTCCTCGGGACAGGGGTACTCTGGGGCCAACGTCCTGACTTTC. Encoded protein: CASSSSGQGYSGANVLTF.

This clone has only one observation. The J gene is TRBJ2-7, the V gene TRBV6-5; the match to TRBD1 covers 10 bases. The germline V gene encodes CDR1 MNHEY and CDR2 SVGAGI. V lost 6 bases and J lost 6; bases outside the gene matches: 8. CDR3 size: 14 residues. In nucleotides, the CDR3 is TGTGCCAGCAGACCTTTTGGACAGGGGGGCGAGCAGTACTTC. This translates into CASRPFGQGGEQYF.

This chain connects TRBV12-3 or TRBV12-4 to TRBJ1-2; D gene unclear. The CDR3 runs 13 residues. V lost 2 bases and J 4 bases, leaving 8 bases between the germline ends. In DNA, the CDR3 is TGTGCCAGCAGTTTAAGCGCCCCCTATGGCTACACCTTC. Its protein is CASSLSAPYGYTF.

CDR3: CASSPRVGGETQYF. The CDR3 nucleotides are TGTGCCAGCAGCCCCCGAGTGGGTGGGGAGACCCAGTACTTC. V and J are TRBV7-6 and TRBJ2-5; D gene uncertain. Germline lookup yields CDR1 SGHVS and CDR2 FNYEAQ. This CDR3 spans 14 amino acids. Trimming removed 5 bases at V and 5 bases at J, with 15 bases between.

The V gene is TRBV19, the J gene TRBJ2-1; possibly TRBD2 for D (5 bases). The CDR3 contains 12 residues. The germline gives CDR1 LNHDA, CDR2 SQIVND (reference sequence). V was trimmed by 5 bases and J by 10 bases, leaving 12 bases between them. This CDR3 reads CASSFEGSEQFF. The CDR3 DNA reads TGTGCCAGTAGTTTCGAGGGTTCGGAGCAGTTCTTC.

The chain carries TRBV6-1 and TRBJ1-1; D is undetermined. Germline values: CDR1 MNHNS, CDR2 SASEGT. V was cut by 0 bases and J by 6 bases, with 11 bases left in between. CDR3 length equals 14 residues. The CDR3 here is CASSEAPGRAEAFF. The CDR3 DNA reads TGTGCCAGCAGTGAAGCGCCGGGGAGGGCTGAAGCTTTCTTT.

The chain employs TRBV2 and TRBJ1-4; D ambiguous. Germline lookup yields CDR1 SNHLY and CDR2 FYNNEI. Trimming took 1 base from V and 8 from J, leaving 14 bases between them. The CDR3 is made up of 15 amino acids. In DNA, the CDR3 is TGTGCCAGCAGTGAAGTTGGGCCGCCGAGGGAAAAACTGTTTTTT. It is translated as CASSEVGPPREKLFF.